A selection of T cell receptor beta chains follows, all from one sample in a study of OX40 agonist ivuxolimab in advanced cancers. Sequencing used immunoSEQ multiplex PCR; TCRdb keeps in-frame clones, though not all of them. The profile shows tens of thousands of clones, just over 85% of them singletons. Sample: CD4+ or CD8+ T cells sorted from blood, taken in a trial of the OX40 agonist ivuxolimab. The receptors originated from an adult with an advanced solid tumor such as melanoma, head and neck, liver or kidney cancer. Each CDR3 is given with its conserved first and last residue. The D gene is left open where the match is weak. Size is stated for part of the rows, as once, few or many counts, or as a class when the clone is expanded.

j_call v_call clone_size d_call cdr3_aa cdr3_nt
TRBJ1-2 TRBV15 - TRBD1 CATSRDRIGQASLTF TGTGCCACCAGCAGAGATCGGATCGGACAGGCGAGTCTCACCTTC
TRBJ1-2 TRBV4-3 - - CASSQDSSRNYGYTF TGCGCCAGCAGCCAAGATTCATCCCGAAACTATGGCTACACCTTC
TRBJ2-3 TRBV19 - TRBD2 CASRRLAGGADTQYF TGTGCCAGTAGGCGACTAGCGGGAGGGGCAGATACGCAGTATTTT
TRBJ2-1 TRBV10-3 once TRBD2 CAISESGTSADEQFF TGTGCCATCAGTGAGTCGGGGACTAGCGCCGATGAGCAGTTCTTC
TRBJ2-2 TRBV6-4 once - CASSDSGGSNTGELFF TGTGCCAGCAGTGACAGCGGTGGGTCGAACACCGGGGAGCTGTTTTTT
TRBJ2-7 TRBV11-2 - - CASSPQGQVEQYF TGTGCCAGCAGTCCCCAGGGGCAGGTCGAGCAGTACTTC
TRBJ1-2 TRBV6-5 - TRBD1 CASSLDRVGYTF TGTGCCAGCAGCCTCGACAGGGTTGGCTACACCTTC
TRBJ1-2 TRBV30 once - CAWSAGNYGYTF TGTGCCTGGAGTGCAGGGAACTATGGCTACACCTTC
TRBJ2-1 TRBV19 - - CASVMGNGPYNEQFF TGTGCCAGTGTTATGGGGAACGGGCCCTACAATGAGCAGTTCTTC
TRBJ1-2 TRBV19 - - CASSIGPFRGPNYGYTF TGTGCCAGTAGTATAGGCCCTTTCAGGGGCCCTAACTATGGCTACACCTTC
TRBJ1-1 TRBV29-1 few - CSVVSSGLGTEAFF TGCAGCGTTGTCAGTTCCGGACTCGGTACTGAAGCTTTCTTT
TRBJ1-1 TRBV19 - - CASSIGPNTEAFF TGTGCCAGTAGTATTGGACCGAACACTGAAGCTTTCTTT
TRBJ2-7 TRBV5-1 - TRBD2 CASRGGGNSYEQYF TGCGCCAGCAGGGGCGGGGGGAACTCCTACGAGCAGTACTTC
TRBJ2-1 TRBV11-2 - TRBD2 CASSLDGLAGGPSSYNEQFF TGTGCCAGCAGCTTAGATGGACTAGCGGGAGGGCCTAGCTCCTACAATGAGCAGTTCTTC
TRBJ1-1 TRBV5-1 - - CASSVGQGNTEAFF TGCGCCAGCAGCGTGGGTCAGGGGAACACTGAAGCTTTCTTT
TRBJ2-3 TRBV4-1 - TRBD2 CASSQGGSGSGGTQYF TGCGCCAGCAGCCAAGGGGGTAGCGGGAGTGGGGGTACGCAGTATTTT
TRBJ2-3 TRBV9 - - CASSTWGGATDTQYF TGTGCCAGCAGCACCTGGGGGGGGGCAACAGATACGCAGTATTTT
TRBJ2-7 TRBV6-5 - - CASSQTWGSYEQYF TGTGCCAGCAGTCAAACTTGGGGCTCCTACGAGCAGTACTTC
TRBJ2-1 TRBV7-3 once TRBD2 CASSLNSGSSNEQFF TGTGCCAGCAGCTTAAATAGCGGGAGTAGCAATGAGCAGTTCTTC
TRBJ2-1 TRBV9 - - CASSPLGGDNEQFF TGTGCCAGCAGCCCTCTAGGAGGGGACAATGAGCAGTTCTTC
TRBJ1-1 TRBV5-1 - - CASSFWGNTEAFF TGCGCCAGCAGCTTCTGGGGGAACACTGAAGCTTTCTTT
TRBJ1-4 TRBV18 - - CASSPGMNEKLFF TGTGCCAGCTCACCAGGGATGAACGAAAAACTGTTTTTT